A single sample gave rise to the 26 T cell receptor beta chains below, sequenced in a study of blood T cell repertoires in COVID-19 (dated by TCRdb to 2020 to 2021). Libraries were made using the immunoSEQ multiplex PCR assay. Sourced from immuneACCESS, this table was stored by TCRdb with only in-frame sequences that have V and J called. A share of the clones is absent; for the studies checked, an unresolved V gene accounts for under half, and the remainder has no known explanation. In this sample the table shows roughly 68,000 clones, 91% of which occur a single time. The leading ten clones occupy approximately 7% of the sample. Source material: peripheral blood. The receptors were sampled from a man aged 35 to 55 with COVID-19, enrolled during active disease.

The chain couples TRBV11-1 to TRBJ2-2, with 8 bases identical to TRBD1. Germline loops: CDR1 SGHAT, CDR2 FQDESV (reference sequence). Unmatched junction bases numbered 11, after V lost 5 bases and J lost 6 bases. The CDR3 is 16 residues long. The CDR3 region has the DNA TGTGCCAGCAGCCTTCCTTCGGACAGGGTTGCCGGGGAGCTGTTTTTT. Its translation is CASSLPSDRVAGELFF.

The rearrangement links TRBV27 to TRBJ1-2; 7 nucleotides line up with TRBD1. The length of the CDR3 is 14 residues. Germline V CDR1 and CDR2: MNHEY, SMNVEV (reference sequence). The V segment lost 5 bases and the J segment 4 bases; nucleotides outside the gene matches: 7. This CDR3 is CASSGLNRGYGYTF. The CDR3 nucleotides are TGTGCCAGCAGTGGGCTTAACAGGGGCTATGGCTACACCTTC.

The rearrangement joins TRBV2 to TRBJ2-7; weak D call: TRBD2 (5 bases). The CDR3 length is 15 residues. CDR1 and CDR2 (germline): SNHLY, FYNNEI. Trimming cost V 6 bases and J 5 bases, with 20 bases left between them. The CDR3 region is CASRHNFILGNEQYF. CDR3 nucleotide sequence: TGTGCCAGCAGACATAACTTTATACTAGGAAACGAGCAGTACTTC.

V and J are TRBV15 and TRBJ2-7; 7 nucleotides agree with TRBD1. V was pared by 2 bases and J by 2 bases, with 12 bases of the junction left unmatched. From germline, CDR1 is LNHNV and CDR2 YYDKDF (reference sequence). The CDR3 loop spans 17 amino acids. The CDR3 DNA reads TGTGCCACCAGCAGACAACAACAGGGGAGAGTGGCCTACGAGCAGTACTTC. This encodes CATSRQQQGRVAYEQYF.

The chain uses TRBV5-1 and TRBJ1-2; D may be TRBD1 (5 bases). The V end lost 0 bases, the J end lost 7 bases, and 13 bases lay between the germline ends. The CDR3 sequence is 14 residues long. Germline CDR1 and CDR2: SGHRS and YFSETQ. CDR3 loop: CASSLDGRGGGYTF. CDR3 nucleotides: TGCGCCAGCAGCTTGGACGGCCGGGGGGGTGGCTACACCTTC.

This clone was found a few times. The rearrangement links TRBV3-1 (or the pseudogene TRBV3-2) to TRBJ1-2, with TRBD1 as a possible D gene (5 bases). CDR1 and CDR2 from the germline V gene are LGHDT and YNNKEL (reference sequence). With 1 base removed from V and 2 bases from J, the gap between germline ends came to 8 bases. The CDR3 loop spans 14 amino acids. CDR3 region: CASSQATENYGYTF. The CDR3 DNA follows: TGTGCCAGCAGCCAAGCGACAGAGAACTATGGCTACACCTTC.

The chain employs TRBV28 and TRBJ2-5; TRBD1 matches 10 bases. The CDR3 consists of 16 residues. Germline V gene data show CDR1 as MDHEN and CDR2 as SYDVKM. Unmatched junction bases numbered 10, after V lost 5 bases and J lost 4 bases. The CDR3 loop is CASSTSGTGARETQYF. The CDR3 DNA follows: TGTGCCAGCAGTACCTCCGGGACAGGGGCTCGAGAGACCCAGTACTTC.

The gene calls are TRBV19 and TRBJ2-2, with no clear D. This CDR3 comprises 14 residues. With 3 bases removed from V and 1 base from J, the gap between germline ends came to 6 bases. From germline, CDR1 is LNHDA and CDR2 SQIVND (reference sequence). CDR3 amino acids: CASSMAVNTGELFF. CDR3 DNA: TGTGCCAGTAGTATGGCTGTGAACACCGGGGAGCTGTTTTTT. Together with reference TRBV19 and TRBJ2-2, the CDR3 gives the full variable domain: DGGITQSPKYLFRKEGQNVTLSCEQNLNHDAMYWYRQDPGQGLRLIYYSQIVNDFQKGDIAEGYSVSREKKESFPLTVTSAQKNPTAFYLCASSMAVNTGELFFGEGSRLTVL.

This clone was observed once. The chain recombines TRBV10-3 with TRBJ2-3, with a weak D call TRBD1 (5 bases). The germline V gene encodes CDR1 ENHRY and CDR2 SYGVKD. There are 15 residues in the CDR3. Trimming cost V 4 bases and J 0 bases, with 11 bases left between them. The CDR3 DNA sequence: TGTGCCATCAGTGTAGGGGCACTCAGCACAGATACGCAGTATTTT. Residues: CAISVGALSTDTQYF.

The V and J genes are TRBV7-3 and TRBJ1-1; D is possibly TRBD1 (6 bases). Germline V gene lookup returns CDR1 SGHTA and CDR2 FQGTGA. The V end lost 1 base, the J end lost 5 bases, and 8 bases lay between the germline ends. The length of the CDR3 is 13 residues. CDR3 sequence: CASSLNRETEAFF. The CDR3, as DNA: TGTGCCAGCAGCTTAAACAGGGAAACTGAAGCTTTCTTT.

This clone appeared a single time. This chain connects TRBV6-1 to TRBJ2-5, with 8 bases lining up with TRBD2. V gave up 3 bases and J gave up 2 bases; unmatched junction bases: 5. The CDR3 length is 15 residues. Per germline, CDR1 MNHNS and CDR2 SASEGT. CDR3 in DNA: TGTGCCAGCAGTGATCAAACGGGGGGGCAAGAGACCCAGTACTTC. This codes for CASSDQTGGQETQYF.

This clone appeared once. The chain is built from TRBV30 and TRBJ2-3; D remains unclear. Germline V gene sequence: CDR1 GTSNPN, CDR2 SVGIG (reference sequence). Deletions cut 0 bases from V and 5 bases from J, with 9 bases between. CDR3 size: 13 residues. The CDR3 nucleotides read TGTGCCTGGAGTGTACTGTTGATAGATACGCAGTATTTT. It yields the protein CAWSVLLIDTQYF.

The chain joins TRBV18 to TRBJ1-6; D gene unclear. Trimming pared 0 bases from V and 7 bases from J, leaving 7 bases between. Per germline, CDR1 KGHSH and CDR2 LQKENI. This CDR3 has 14 residues. CDR3 sequence reads: CASSPPWANSPLHF. The CDR3 nucleotides are TGTGCCAGCTCACCACCCTGGGCCAATTCACCCCTCCACTTT.

This clone was counted only a few times. The chain is built from TRBV5-5 and TRBJ1-5; D unresolved. Trimming stripped 4 bases from V and 6 bases from J, with 20 bases between. Germline CDR1 SGHKS, CDR2 YYEKEE (reference sequence). The CDR3 contains 16 residues. CDR3 amino acids: CASSPRSAAGSQPQHF. Here the CDR3 DNA reads TGTGCCAGCAGCCCGAGGAGTGCGGCCGGGTCTCAGCCCCAGCATTTT.

The chain recombines TRBV5-1 with TRBJ1-2, with 9 nucleotides matching TRBD1. V trimming: 3 bases; J trimming: 6 bases; junction bases outside the gene matches: 6. This CDR3 is 14 amino acids long. Germline V gene sequence: CDR1 SGHRS, CDR2 YFSETQ. This CDR3 is CASSWPRQGDGYTF. Written as DNA, the CDR3 is TGCGCCAGCAGCTGGCCCCGACAGGGGGATGGCTACACCTTC.

V usage is TRBV14 and J usage is TRBJ1-2; D is undetermined. The CDR3 consists of 14 residues. CDR1 SGHDN and CDR2 FVKESK come from the germline V gene. V was trimmed by 4 bases and J by 7 bases, leaving 16 bases between them. The CDR3 loop is CASSLTSRSGGYTF. The CDR3 DNA sequence: TGTGCCAGCAGCCTGACCTCTCGTTCGGGTGGCTACACCTTC.

The chain recombines TRBV7-9 with TRBJ1-1; D not certain. V was cut by 2 bases and J by 5 bases, with 12 bases left in between. The CDR3 runs to 14 residues. Germline values: CDR1 SEHNR, CDR2 FQNEAQ (reference sequence). In DNA form, the CDR3 reads TGTGCCAGCAGCTTATCCTCCTCGGGGACTGAAGCTTTCTTT. This encodes CASSLSSSGTEAFF.

The chain combines TRBV2 with TRBJ2-5; the D gene is possibly TRBD1 (5 bases). Looked up from germline, CDR1 is SNHLY and CDR2 is FYNNEI. V lost 7 bases, J lost 1 base, and 10 bases lay in between. The CDR3 is 13 residues long. The CDR3 DNA follows: TGTGCCAGCAACGCAGGGTCCCAAGAGACCCAGTACTTC. Translating gives CASNAGSQETQYF. Based on the CDR3 plus reference TRBV2 and TRBJ2-5, the full variable domain is EPEVTQTPSHQVTQMGQEVILRCVPISNHLYFYWYRQILGQKVEFLVSFYNNEISEKSEIFDDQFSVERPDGSNFTLKIRSTKLEDSAMYFCASNAGSQETQYFGPGTRLLVL.

CDR3 sequence reads: CAWRAAGQSYSPLHF. The CDR3 DNA follows: TGTGCCTGGAGGGCAGCAGGACAGTCCTATTCACCCCTCCACTTT. V gene TRBV30 combines with J gene TRBJ1-6; the D gene is possibly TRBD1 (6 bases). The CDR3 spans 15 residues. CDR1 and CDR2 from the germline V gene are GTSNPN and SVGIG (reference sequence). V dropped 3 bases and J dropped 8 bases, with 17 bases sitting between them.

The V call is TRBV29-1, the J call TRBJ1-2; D not resolved. V shed 8 bases and J shed 6 bases, with 10 bases lying between them. In germline, CDR1 is SQVTM, CDR2 ANQGSEA. The CDR3 consists of 10 residues. The CDR3 is CSILSDGYTF. CDR3 DNA: TGCAGCATCCTTTCGGATGGCTACACCTTC.

The chain links TRBV6-5 to TRBJ1-2, with 8 bases that match TRBD1. There are 14 residues in the CDR3. V trimming: 5 bases; J trimming: 7 bases; junction bases outside the gene matches: 9. Germline values: CDR1 MNHEY, CDR2 SVGAGI. Written as DNA, the CDR3 is TGTGCCAGCAGTAATCGACAGGGGAGGAGTGGCTACACCTTC. Its protein product is CASSNRQGRSGYTF.

The chain joins TRBV11-2 to TRBJ2-7; 9 bases map to TRBD1. This CDR3 region has 17 residues. Germline assignment: CDR1 SGHAT and CDR2 FQNNGV. The V and J ends lost 5 bases and 3 bases, in that order; junction bases with no gene match: 14. The CDR3 DNA reads TGTGCCAGCAGCCTCCAACCTACGGGACAGGGCGGCTACGAGCAGTACTTC. It translates to CASSLQPTGQGGYEQYF.

The rearrangement uses TRBV5-1 and TRBJ2-2; no firm D call. CDR1 and CDR2 from the germline V gene are SGHRS and YFSETQ. The CDR3 is 13 residues long. The ends were cut back, 5 bases at V and 4 bases at J, with 9 bases in the middle. In DNA, the CDR3 is TGCGCCAGCAGAGACTCTACCACCGGGGAGCTGTTTTTT. Protein sequence: CASRDSTTGELFF.

The chain joins TRBV14 to TRBJ1-5; TRBD1 agrees at 7 bases. V lost 3 bases, J lost 5 bases, and 7 bases stayed unmatched. This CDR3 comprises 15 residues. Germline V gene lookup returns CDR1 SGHDN and CDR2 FVKESK. CDR3 residues: CASSHTGVGDQPQHF. CDR3 in DNA: TGTGCCAGCAGCCATACAGGGGTGGGGGATCAGCCCCAGCATTTT.

The chain is built from TRBV3-1 (or the pseudogene TRBV3-2) and TRBJ2-2; 8 nucleotides agree with TRBD2. This CDR3 contains 16 residues. CDR1 and CDR2 from the germline V gene are LGHDT and YNNKEL (reference sequence). Germline trimming cut 1 base from V and 3 bases from J; bases unmatched to any gene: 4. CDR3 in DNA: TGTGCCAGCAGCCAAGCGGGGGGGCCCGACACCGGGGAGCTGTTTTTT. The encoded protein is CASSQAGGPDTGELFF.

The chain is built from TRBV5-1 and TRBJ2-1, with D maybe TRBD2 (6 bases). This CDR3 spans 15 amino acids. V shed 2 bases and J shed 1 base, with 10 bases lying between them. In germline, CDR1 is SGHRS, CDR2 YFSETQ. CDR3 nucleotide sequence: TGCGCCAGCAGCTTCTCGGGGAGGTCCTACAATGAGCAGTTCTTC. It is translated as CASSFSGRSYNEQFF.